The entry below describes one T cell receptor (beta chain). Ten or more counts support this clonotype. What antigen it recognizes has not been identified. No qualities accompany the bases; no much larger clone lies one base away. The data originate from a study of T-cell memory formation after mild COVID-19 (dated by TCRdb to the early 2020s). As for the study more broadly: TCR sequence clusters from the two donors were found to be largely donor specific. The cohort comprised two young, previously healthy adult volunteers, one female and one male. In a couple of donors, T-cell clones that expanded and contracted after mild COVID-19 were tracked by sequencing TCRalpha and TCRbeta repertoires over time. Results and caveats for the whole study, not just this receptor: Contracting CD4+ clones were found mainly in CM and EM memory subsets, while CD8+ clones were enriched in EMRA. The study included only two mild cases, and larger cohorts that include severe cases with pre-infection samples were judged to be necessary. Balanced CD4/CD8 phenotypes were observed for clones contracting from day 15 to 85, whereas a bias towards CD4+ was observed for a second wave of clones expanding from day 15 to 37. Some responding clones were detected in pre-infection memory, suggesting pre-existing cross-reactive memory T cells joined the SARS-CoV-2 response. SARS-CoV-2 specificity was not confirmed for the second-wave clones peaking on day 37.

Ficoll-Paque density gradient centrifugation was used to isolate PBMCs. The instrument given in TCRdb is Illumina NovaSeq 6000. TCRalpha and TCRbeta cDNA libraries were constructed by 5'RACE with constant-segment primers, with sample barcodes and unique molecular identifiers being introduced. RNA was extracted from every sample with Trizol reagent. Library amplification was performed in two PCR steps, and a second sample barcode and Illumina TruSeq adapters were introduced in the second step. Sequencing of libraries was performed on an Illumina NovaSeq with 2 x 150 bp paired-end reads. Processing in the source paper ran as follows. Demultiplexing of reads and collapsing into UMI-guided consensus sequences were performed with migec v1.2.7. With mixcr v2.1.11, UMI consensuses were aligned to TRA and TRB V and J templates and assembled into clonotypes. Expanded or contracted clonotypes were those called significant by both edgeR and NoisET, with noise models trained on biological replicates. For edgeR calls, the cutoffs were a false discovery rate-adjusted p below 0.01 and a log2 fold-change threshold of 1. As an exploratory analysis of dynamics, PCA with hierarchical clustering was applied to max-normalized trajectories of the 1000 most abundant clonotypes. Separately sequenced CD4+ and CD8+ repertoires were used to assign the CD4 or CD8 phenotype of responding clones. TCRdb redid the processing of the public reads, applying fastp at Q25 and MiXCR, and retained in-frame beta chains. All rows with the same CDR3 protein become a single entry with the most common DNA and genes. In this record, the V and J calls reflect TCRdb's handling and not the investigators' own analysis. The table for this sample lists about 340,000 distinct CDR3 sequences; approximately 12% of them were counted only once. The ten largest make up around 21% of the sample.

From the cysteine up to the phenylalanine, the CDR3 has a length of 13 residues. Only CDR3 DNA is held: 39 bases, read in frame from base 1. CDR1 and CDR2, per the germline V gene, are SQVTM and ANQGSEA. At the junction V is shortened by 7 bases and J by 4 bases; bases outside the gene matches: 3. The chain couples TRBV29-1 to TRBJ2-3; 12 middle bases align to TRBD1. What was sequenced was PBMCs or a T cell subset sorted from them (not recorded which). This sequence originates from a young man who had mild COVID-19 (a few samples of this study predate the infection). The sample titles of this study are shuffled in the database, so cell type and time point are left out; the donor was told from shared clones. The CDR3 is CSAGTGGPDTQYF. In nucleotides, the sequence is TGCAGCGCCGGGACAGGGGGCCCAGATACGCAGTATTTT.